These 16 T cell receptor beta chains share one sample of origin, sequenced in a study of T-cell memory formation after mild COVID-19 (dated by TCRdb to the early 2020s). Library preparation employed 5' RACE. Sequencing took place on an Illumina NovaSeq 6000. TCRdb handled the public reads itself, with Q25 trimming in fastp and clone calling in MiXCR, and kept productive beta chains. CDR3 protein sequences are deduplicated, and each keeps its most common genes and DNA. A total of approximately 100,000 distinct CDR3 sequences appear in this sample, over 8.5% of them only once. Roughly 40% of the sample is taken by the ten largest. The specimen sequenced was PBMCs or a T cell subset sorted from them (not recorded which). The receptors were gathered from a man between 18 and 29 years old who had mild COVID-19 (a few samples of this study predate the infection). The sample titles of this study are shuffled in the database, so cell type and time point are left out; the donor was told from shared clones.

V usage is TRBV9 and J usage is TRBJ2-2; 7 bases line up with TRBD2. Germline-derived CDR1 and CDR2 are SGDLS and YYNGEE. This CDR3 spans 19 amino acids. J lost 3 bases, V lost 0 bases, and 14 bases had no gene match. CDR3 in amino acids: CASSVGPGGGAPYTGELFF. The DNA of the CDR3 is TGTGCCAGCAGCGTAGGTCCTGGCGGGGGAGCCCCTTACACCGGGGAGCTGTTTTTT.

This clonotype was found a few times. This rearrangement joins TRBV10-3 to TRBJ2-3; TRBD1 matches at 7 bases. The germline gives CDR1 ENHRY, CDR2 SYGVKD. V lost 4 bases and J lost 0; bases outside the gene matches: 10. The CDR3 has 17 residues. The CDR3 here is CAISGSIRGPSTDTQYF. The DNA for the CDR3 is TGTGCCATCAGTGGGTCGATAAGGGGGCCCAGCACAGATACGCAGTATTTT.

The chain has TRBV12-3 or TRBV12-4 and TRBJ1-2; D is uncertain. The CDR3 extends over 13 amino acids. V dropped 2 bases and J dropped 3 bases, with 7 bases sitting between them. CDR3 nucleotides: TGTGCCAGCAGTTTAAGGGCAGACTATGGCTACACCTTC. This encodes CASSLRADYGYTF.

The chain recombines TRBV12-3 or TRBV12-4 with TRBJ1-3; TRBD1 agrees at 8 bases. The CDR3 spans 19 residues. The V segment lost 2 bases and the J segment 3 bases; nucleotides outside the gene matches: 15. The CDR3 bases are TGTGCCAGCAGTTTATTTGGTGGTCTGGACAGGGTCGTTGGAAACACCATATATTTT. It specifies CASSLFGGLDRVVGNTIYF.

V and J are TRBV6-2 or TRBV6-3 and TRBJ2-4; D is perhaps TRBD1 or TRBD2 (5 bases each). The ends were cut back, 5 bases at V and 0 bases at J, with 11 bases in the middle. The CDR3 has 15 amino acids. Germline V gene lookup returns CDR1 MNHEY and CDR2 SVGEGT. CDR3 residues: CASSGDLLAKNIQYF. For the CDR3, the DNA is TGTGCCAGCAGTGGGGACCTTCTAGCCAAAAACATTCAGTACTTC.

This clonotype was observed at least ten times. The J gene is TRBJ2-1, the V gene TRBV7-9; 12 bases are a match to TRBD2. CDR3 length equals 17 residues. The V gene's germline CDR1 is SEHNR and CDR2 FQNEAQ (reference sequence). The V segment lost 1 base and the J segment 5 bases; nucleotides outside the gene matches: 6. The CDR3 coding sequence is TGTGCCAGCAGCTTAGAGATGGGGACTAGCGGGCACAATGAGCAGTTCTTC. This codes for CASSLEMGTSGHNEQFF.

The chain employs TRBV4-1 and TRBJ2-2; 8 bases align to TRBD2. Germline V lookup: CDR1 MGHRA, CDR2 YSYEKL. CDR3 length: 16 residues. V trimming: 4 bases; J trimming: 4 bases; junction bases outside the gene matches: 8. The DNA of the CDR3 is TGCGCCAGCAGCCTAGCGGGAATCATGGGCACCGGGGAGCTGTTTTTT. Amino acids: CASSLAGIMGTGELFF.

The chain uses TRBV6-2 or TRBV6-3 and TRBJ1-1; D perhaps matches TRBD1 (5 bases). V was trimmed by 4 bases and J by 1 base, leaving 13 bases between them. This CDR3 comprises 15 residues. Germline loops: CDR1 MNHEY, CDR2 SVGEGT. The CDR3 bases are TGTGCCAGCAGTTGGGGACGTATGAGGAACACTGAAGCTTTCTTT. Its protein product is CASSWGRMRNTEAFF.

Only a few counts were recorded for this clonotype. The chain carries TRBV27 and TRBJ1-6; D is uncertain. Trimming removed 2 bases at V and 12 bases at J, with 11 bases between. Germline CDR1 MNHEY, CDR2 SMNVEV (reference sequence). The CDR3 has 13 amino acids. CDR3 amino acids: CASSLTTGVPLHF. CDR3 bases: TGTGCCAGCAGTTTAACTACGGGCGTACCCCTCCACTTT.

This clonotype was seen ten or more times. DNA of the CDR3: TGTGCCATCAGTGACGTGGACCGGACAGGGGTGATCTCCTACAATGAGCAGTTCTTC. Protein: CAISDVDRTGVISYNEQFF. The chain is built from TRBV10-3 and TRBJ2-1, with TRBD1 matching 9 bases. Germline assignment: CDR1 ENHRY and CDR2 SYGVKD. The CDR3 runs to 19 residues. The trim removed 3 bases at V and 0 bases at J, leaving 12 bases unmatched.

The sample holds many counts of this clonotype. The CDR3 DNA is TGCGCCAGCAGCCTCCAGGGTTTTGGGACCGGGGAGCTGTTTTTT. It translates to CASSLQGFGTGELFF. The chain carries TRBV5-1 and TRBJ2-2; D is perhaps TRBD1 (5 bases). Trimming left V 4 bases short and J 5 bases short, with 15 bases between. The CDR3 runs to 15 residues. Germline lookup yields CDR1 SGHRS and CDR2 YFSETQ.

This clonotype occurred a few times. For the CDR3, the DNA is TGTGCCAGCAGCCAAAGACAGGGAGGTACTGAAGCTTTCTTT. Amino acid sequence: CASSQRQGGTEAFF. The genes are TRBV14 and TRBJ1-1; 7 nucleotides match TRBD1. The CDR3 totals 14 residues. Germline-derived CDR1 and CDR2 are SGHDN and FVKESK. The V and J ends lost 2 bases and 5 bases, in that order; junction bases with no gene match: 5.

This clonotype was found a few times. J is TRBJ2-7 and V is TRBV4-3; 9 bases fit TRBD1. This CDR3 region has 16 residues. The V segment lost 0 bases and the J segment 4 bases; nucleotides outside the gene matches: 7. Germline CDR1 LGHNA, CDR2 YSLEER. The CDR3 sequence: CASSQEAGTGFYEQYF. The CDR3 DNA reads as TGCGCCAGCAGCCAAGAGGCGGGGACAGGGTTTTACGAGCAGTACTTC.

This clonotype has just a few counts. This CDR3 reads CASSFRENTEAFF. The CDR3 bases are TGTGCCAGCAGTTTCCGGGAGAACACTGAAGCTTTCTTT. The chain employs TRBV12-3 or TRBV12-4 and TRBJ1-1; D call uncertain. V gave up 3 bases and J gave up 1 base, with 6 bases separating them. This CDR3 is built from 13 residues.

As to this clonotype: At one of its ends the junction is not consistent with the germline gene, which may arise from a read error. The chain carries TRBV5-1 and TRBJ2-5; D might be TRBD1 or TRBD2, each matching 5 bases. Germline values: CDR1 SGHRS, CDR2 YFSETQ. CDR3 size: 15 residues. The CDR3 loop reads CASSSLNRDQETQYF. CDR3 in DNA: TGCGCCAGCAGCTCCCTAAACCGGGACCAGGAGACCCAGTACTTC.

The chain employs TRBV7-2 and TRBJ2-1, with a tentative D call TRBD2 (6 bases). The CDR3 length is 16 residues. V lost 2 bases, J lost 0 bases, and 11 bases lay in between. Germline lookup yields CDR1 SGHTA and CDR2 FQGNSA. DNA of the CDR3: TGTGCCAGCAGCTTAACGTGGAGGGGCTCCTACAATGAGCAGTTCTTC. The encoded protein is CASSLTWRGSYNEQFF.